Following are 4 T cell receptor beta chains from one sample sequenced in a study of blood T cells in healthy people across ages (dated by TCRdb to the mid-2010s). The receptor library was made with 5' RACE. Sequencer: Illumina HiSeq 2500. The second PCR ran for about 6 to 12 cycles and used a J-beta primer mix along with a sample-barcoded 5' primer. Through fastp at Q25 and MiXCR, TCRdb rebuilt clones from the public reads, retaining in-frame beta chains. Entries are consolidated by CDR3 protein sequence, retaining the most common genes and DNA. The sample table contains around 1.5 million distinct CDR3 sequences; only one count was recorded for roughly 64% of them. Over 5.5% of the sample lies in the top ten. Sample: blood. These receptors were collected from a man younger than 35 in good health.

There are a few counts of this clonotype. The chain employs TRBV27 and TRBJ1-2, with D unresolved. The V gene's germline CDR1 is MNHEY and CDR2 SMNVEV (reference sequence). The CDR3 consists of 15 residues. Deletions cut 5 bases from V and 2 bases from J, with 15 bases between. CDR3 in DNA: TGTGCCAGCAGTCCATCTCCCAGACCCAACTATGGCTACACCTTC. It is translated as CASSPSPRPNYGYTF.

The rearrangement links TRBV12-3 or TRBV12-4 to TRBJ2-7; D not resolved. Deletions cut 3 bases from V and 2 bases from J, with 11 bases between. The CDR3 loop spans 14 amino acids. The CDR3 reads CASSLGYPTYEQYF. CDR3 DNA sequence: TGTGCCAGCAGTTTGGGCTACCCGACCTACGAGCAGTACTTC.

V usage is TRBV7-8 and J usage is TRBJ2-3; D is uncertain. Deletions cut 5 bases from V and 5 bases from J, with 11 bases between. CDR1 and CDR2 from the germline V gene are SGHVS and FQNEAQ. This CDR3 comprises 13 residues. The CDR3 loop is CASSVTVGDTQYF. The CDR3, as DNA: TGTGCCAGCAGCGTGACTGTTGGAGATACGCAGTATTTT.

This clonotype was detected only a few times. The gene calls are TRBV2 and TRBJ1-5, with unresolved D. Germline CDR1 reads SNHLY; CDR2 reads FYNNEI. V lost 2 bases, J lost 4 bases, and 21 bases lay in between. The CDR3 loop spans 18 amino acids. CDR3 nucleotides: TGTGCCAGCAGTGAAAGGTGGAGCAGAGCTTTCAATAATCAGCCCCAGCATTTT. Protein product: CASSERWSRAFNNQPQHF.